These T cell receptor beta chains were read from a single sample in a study of blood T cell repertoires in COVID-19. Only in-frame clones appear in the TCRdb table, and some are missing; sequencing was by immunoSEQ multiplex PCR. The sample lists about 480,000 clones, roughly 88% occurring once. The sample consisted of PBMCs or T cells enriched from blood (not recorded which). Every receptor here comes from a woman in her thirties or forties who had recovered from COVID-19. Each CDR3 is given with its conserved first and last residue. A D gene is named only where the DNA matches it firmly. A clone size is listed for some rows: how often the clone was seen (once, few, many), or a class if it is expanded.

abundance: -
j_gene: TRBJ2-7
d_gene: TRBD2
v_gene: TRBV11-2
CDR3nt: TGTGCCAGCTCGTTAGCGGGGCCCTACGAGCAGTACTTC
CDR3aa: CASSLAGPYEQYF

abundance: -
j_gene: TRBJ2-1
d_gene: TRBD2
v_gene: TRBV18
CDR3nt: TGTGCCAGCTCACCCCTGGGACTAGCGGCAGACATATCCGACGGCGATGAGCAGTTCTTC
CDR3aa: CASSPLGLAADISDGDEQFF

abundance: -
j_gene: TRBJ2-7
d_gene: TRBD2
v_gene: TRBV5-1
CDR3nt: TGCGCCAGCAGCTCCGGGACTAGCGGGGCGGGGGAGCAGTACTTC
CDR3aa: CASSSGTSGAGEQYF

abundance: -
j_gene: TRBJ2-3
d_gene: -
v_gene: TRBV27
CDR3nt: TGTGCCAGCAGTTCCCCCTTGATCAGGGGGGGCACAGATACGCAGTATTTT
CDR3aa: CASSSPLIRGGTDTQYF

abundance: -
j_gene: TRBJ2-3
d_gene: -
v_gene: TRBV6-5
CDR3nt: TGTGCCAGCAGTTTTACGGACACCACAGATACGCAGTATTTT
CDR3aa: CASSFTDTTDTQYF

abundance: -
j_gene: TRBJ1-4
d_gene: -
v_gene: TRBV25-1
CDR3nt: TGTGCCAGCAGGGAGAATGAAAAACTGTTTTTT
CDR3aa: CASRENEKLFF

abundance: -
j_gene: TRBJ1-1
d_gene: -
v_gene: TRBV3-1/TRBV3-2
CDR3nt: TGTGCCAGCAGCCAAGCAGGAGGGAACACTGAAGCTTTCTTT
CDR3aa: CASSQAGGNTEAFF

abundance: once
j_gene: TRBJ1-5
d_gene: -
v_gene: TRBV7-2
CDR3nt: TGTGCCAGCAGGGAGGGTGCGGCTAGTCAGCCCCAGCATTTT
CDR3aa: CASREGAASQPQHF

abundance: -
j_gene: TRBJ2-1
d_gene: -
v_gene: TRBV4-3
CDR3nt: TGCGCCAGCAGCCAGGGGGGACCTACTTACAATGAGCAGTTCTTC
CDR3aa: CASSQGGPTYNEQFF

abundance: -
j_gene: TRBJ2-7
d_gene: TRBD2
v_gene: TRBV5-6
CDR3nt: TGTGCCAGCAGCTTGGAAGTGGGCGGGAGGATCTCCTACGAGCAGTACTTC
CDR3aa: CASSLEVGGRISYEQYF

abundance: -
j_gene: TRBJ1-2
d_gene: TRBD1
v_gene: TRBV11-2
CDR3nt: TGTGCCAGCGGAACCGGGGGGACAGGTATTGGCTACACCTTC
CDR3aa: CASGTGGTGIGYTF

abundance: -
j_gene: TRBJ2-6
d_gene: -
v_gene: TRBV29-1
CDR3nt: TGCAGCGTTGCCAGAGGTGATCCCGGGGCCAACGTCCTGACTTTC
CDR3aa: CSVARGDPGANVLTF

abundance: -
j_gene: TRBJ1-3
d_gene: TRBD1
v_gene: TRBV2
CDR3nt: TGTGCCAGCAGCGACCCGGACAGGGGAAACACCATATATTTT
CDR3aa: CASSDPDRGNTIYF

abundance: -
j_gene: TRBJ1-2
d_gene: -
v_gene: TRBV7-2
CDR3nt: TGTGCCAGCAGCCCGAGGGAGGGGCATGGCTACACCTTC
CDR3aa: CASSPREGHGYTF

abundance: -
j_gene: TRBJ2-1
d_gene: -
v_gene: TRBV5-1
CDR3nt: TGCGCCAGCAGCCAGGGGCTAGCGGCCTACAATGAGCAGTTCTTC
CDR3aa: CASSQGLAAYNEQFF

abundance: -
j_gene: TRBJ2-5
d_gene: TRBD1
v_gene: TRBV4-1
CDR3nt: TGCGCCAGCAGCCTCTCCCCAGGGGGCAAAGAGACCCAGTACTTC
CDR3aa: CASSLSPGGKETQYF

abundance: -
j_gene: TRBJ2-3
d_gene: TRBD2
v_gene: TRBV10-3
CDR3nt: TGTGCCATCAGTGCGCTAGCGGGTAGCACAGATACGCAGTATTTT
CDR3aa: CAISALAGSTDTQYF

abundance: -
j_gene: TRBJ1-2
d_gene: -
v_gene: TRBV5-8
CDR3nt: TGTGCCAGCAGCTTGCACGATACAGGGTATGGCTACACCTTC
CDR3aa: CASSLHDTGYGYTF

abundance: -
j_gene: TRBJ1-1
d_gene: -
v_gene: TRBV6-2/TRBV6-3
CDR3nt: TGTGCCAGCAGTTCCCCCGCGACGGGGGACCCTGAAGCTTTCTTT
CDR3aa: CASSSPATGDPEAFF

abundance: -
j_gene: TRBJ2-6
d_gene: -
v_gene: TRBV11-3
CDR3nt: TGTGCCAGCAGCTTAGCCCCGTGGGTCGGGGCTGGGGCCAACGTCCTGACTTTC
CDR3aa: CASSLAPWVGAGANVLTF

abundance: -
j_gene: TRBJ2-1
d_gene: TRBD2
v_gene: TRBV5-1
CDR3nt: TGCGCCAGCAGCTTCCTTAGCGGGAGGGCGCTCGCATCCTACAATGAGCAGTTCTTC
CDR3aa: CASSFLSGRALASYNEQFF

abundance: -
j_gene: TRBJ2-1
d_gene: TRBD1
v_gene: TRBV6-4
CDR3nt: TGTGCCAGCAGTGACCAGGGGACAGGGGGCTACAATGAGCAGTTCTTC
CDR3aa: CASSDQGTGGYNEQFF

abundance: once
j_gene: TRBJ1-1
d_gene: TRBD1
v_gene: TRBV5-1
CDR3nt: TGCGCCAGCAGCGGGGGACAGGGGAACTTGGTTGGGTTATCGAACACTGAAGCTTTCTTT
CDR3aa: CASSGGQGNLVGLSNTEAFF

abundance: -
j_gene: TRBJ2-2
d_gene: TRBD1
v_gene: TRBV11-3
CDR3nt: TGTGCCAGCAGCTCATGGACAGGGAGAAACACCGGGGAGCTGTTTTTT
CDR3aa: CASSSWTGRNTGELFF

abundance: -
j_gene: TRBJ1-5
d_gene: -
v_gene: TRBV20-1
CDR3nt: TGCAGTGCTAGTCAGGGGAATCAGCCCCAGCATTTT
CDR3aa: CSASQGNQPQHF

abundance: -
j_gene: TRBJ2-1
d_gene: TRBD1
v_gene: TRBV18
CDR3nt: TGTGCCAGCTCGCTTCGAAACCCGGGACAGACCACCGAGCAGTTCTTC
CDR3aa: CASSLRNPGQTTEQFF

abundance: -
j_gene: TRBJ1-2
d_gene: -
v_gene: TRBV12-3/TRBV12-4
CDR3nt: TGTGCCAGCAACCAATTCGGACAGAGACCGGCCTTC
CDR3aa: CASNQFGQRPAF

abundance: -
j_gene: TRBJ2-2
d_gene: -
v_gene: TRBV14
CDR3nt: TGTGCCAGCAGCCAAGTAACAGCTATAGACACCGGGGAGCTGTTTTTT
CDR3aa: CASSQVTAIDTGELFF

abundance: -
j_gene: TRBJ1-5
d_gene: -
v_gene: TRBV28
CDR3nt: TGTGCCAGCAGGCTACAGGTCTATAGCAATCAGCCCCAGCATTTT
CDR3aa: CASRLQVYSNQPQHF

abundance: -
j_gene: TRBJ2-1
d_gene: TRBD2
v_gene: TRBV6-2/TRBV6-3
CDR3nt: TGTGCCAGCAGTTACTCGAGCGGGGCCTCCTACAATGAGCAGTTCTTC
CDR3aa: CASSYSSGASYNEQFF

abundance: -
j_gene: TRBJ2-1
d_gene: TRBD1
v_gene: TRBV3-1/TRBV3-2
CDR3nt: TGTGCCAGCAGCCCCCTCACAGGGGTAAATGAGCAGTTCTTC
CDR3aa: CASSPLTGVNEQFF

abundance: -
j_gene: TRBJ2-7
d_gene: -
v_gene: TRBV7-2
CDR3nt: TGTGCCAGCAGCTCTGAGCGGGTCCCGGCCTACGAGCAGTACTTC
CDR3aa: CASSSERVPAYEQYF

abundance: once
j_gene: TRBJ1-2
d_gene: -
v_gene: TRBV28
CDR3nt: TGTGCCAGCAGTTTACAGGGGCGGTATGGCTACACCTTC
CDR3aa: CASSLQGRYGYTF

abundance: -
j_gene: TRBJ1-1
d_gene: TRBD1
v_gene: TRBV6-6
CDR3nt: TGTGCCAGCAGTGGGACAGGGGGTTACACTGAAGCTTTCTTT
CDR3aa: CASSGTGGYTEAFF

abundance: -
j_gene: TRBJ2-2
d_gene: TRBD1
v_gene: TRBV7-2
CDR3nt: TGTGCCAGCAGCCAAGGGGGCGGGTACACCGGGGAGCTGTTTTTT
CDR3aa: CASSQGGGYTGELFF

abundance: few
j_gene: TRBJ2-7
d_gene: TRBD2
v_gene: TRBV2
CDR3nt: TGTGCCAGCAGTGAGGGACTAGCGGGGTCCTACGAGCAGTACTTC
CDR3aa: CASSEGLAGSYEQYF

abundance: -
j_gene: TRBJ2-7
d_gene: -
v_gene: TRBV11-2
CDR3nt: TGTGCCAGCAGCTTAGGACCCCCTTCTAGCGCGCCCTACGAGCAGTACTTC
CDR3aa: CASSLGPPSSAPYEQYF

abundance: -
j_gene: TRBJ2-7
d_gene: -
v_gene: TRBV18
CDR3nt: TGTGCCAGCTCACCACGACAGCTCGCTTCCTACGAGCAGTACTTC
CDR3aa: CASSPRQLASYEQYF

abundance: -
j_gene: TRBJ1-2
d_gene: -
v_gene: TRBV11-2
CDR3nt: TGTGCCAGCAGTCTAAGTGGAGGGGACGGCTACACCTTC
CDR3aa: CASSLSGGDGYTF

abundance: few
j_gene: TRBJ1-1
d_gene: -
v_gene: TRBV4-3
CDR3nt: TGCGCCAGCAGTCTCGGGTGGACTGAAGCTTTCTTT
CDR3aa: CASSLGWTEAFF